Shown below are 10 T cell receptor beta chains from a single sample sequenced in a study of T-cell memory formation after mild COVID-19. Each CDR3 protein gets one entry after TCRdb re-called the 5' RACE reads with MiXCR. The sample consists of roughly 310,000 distinct CDR3 sequences, 15% to 20% of them appearing once. The sample comprised PBMCs or a T cell subset sorted from them (not recorded which). These receptors were collected from a man younger than 35 who had mild COVID-19 (a few samples of this study predate the infection). Cell type and time point are not known.

The V call is TRBV7-2, the J call TRBJ2-2; TRBD2 might be the D (5 bases). V lost 5 bases and J 0 bases, leaving 13 bases between the germline ends. Germline assignment: CDR1 SGHTA and CDR2 FQGNSA. The CDR3 loop spans 16 amino acids. The CDR3 reads CASSPDPGTNTGELFF. The CDR3 coding sequence is TGTGCCAGCAGCCCAGACCCGGGGACGAACACCGGGGAGCTGTTTTTT.

V usage is TRBV3-1 and J usage is TRBJ2-7, with 8 bases that match TRBD1. With V trimmed by 4 bases and J by 4 bases, 9 bases remained unmatched. The length of the CDR3 is 15 residues. Germline V gives CDR1 LGHDT, CDR2 YNNKEL (reference sequence). The CDR3 DNA reads as TGTGCCAGCAGCCCCGACAGGGGCCAAGGTTACGAGCAGTACTTC. Translation: CASSPDRGQGYEQYF.

This clonotype was counted a few times. The chain carries TRBV25-1 and TRBJ2-2; D is perhaps TRBD1 (6 bases). The germline V gene encodes CDR1 MGHDK and CDR2 SYGVNS. There are 13 residues in the CDR3. For the CDR3, the DNA is TGTTACCGCAGGGGTTTTAGCACCGGGGAGCTGTTTTTT. Residues: CYRRGFSTGELFF.

This clonotype has a count of ten or more. The chain uses TRBV20-1 and TRBJ2-7; 12 bases line up with TRBD2. Germline values: CDR1 DFQATT, CDR2 SNEGSKA (reference sequence). V was clipped by 3 bases and J by 4 bases; unmatched bases: 4. This CDR3 has 14 residues. CDR3 DNA: TGCAGTGCTAGTCTAGCGGGGGGGCGATACGAGCAGTACGTC. Translation: CSASLAGGRYEQYV.

This chain joins TRBV7-8 and TRBJ2-3; 9 bases are shared with TRBD1. This CDR3 has 14 amino acids. V was pared by 10 bases and J by 9 bases, with 14 bases of the junction left unmatched. Per the germline V gene, CDR1 is SGHVS and CDR2 is FQNEAQ. CDR3 residues: CATGWTGDPLTQYF. CDR3 DNA sequence: TGTGCCACAGGCTGGACAGGGGATCCGCTGACGCAGTATTTT.

The V gene is TRBV7-9, the J gene TRBJ1-1, with a weak D call TRBD1 (6 bases). V was shortened by 3 bases and J by 5 bases, with 13 bases between the two germline ends. Germline V gene sequence: CDR1 SEHNR, CDR2 FQNEAQ (reference sequence). The CDR3 has 14 residues. In DNA, the CDR3 is TGTGCCAGCAGCTTTGCACAGGGCGGTACTGAAGCTTTCTTT. Translating gives CASSFAQGGTEAFF.

The chain couples TRBV7-2 to TRBJ2-5; 7 nucleotides line up with TRBD1. Germline V gene lookup returns CDR1 SGHTA and CDR2 FQGNSA. The ends lost 4 bases at V and 5 bases at J; junction bases unmatched: 4. The CDR3 length is 13 residues. CDR3 amino acids: CASSWDSTETQYF. CDR3 in DNA: TGTGCCAGCAGCTGGGACAGTACGGAGACCCAGTACTTC.

The chain links TRBV30 to TRBJ1-1; no reliable D call. Germline CDR1 reads GTSNPN; CDR2 reads SVGIG (reference sequence). The CDR3 is 13 amino acids. Trimming cost V 4 bases and J 5 bases, with 14 bases left between them. Here the CDR3 reads CAWTRSGGTEAFF. The CDR3 DNA follows: TGTGCCTGGACTCGGTCAGGCGGAACTGAAGCTTTCTTT. Full variable domain (missing parts from reference TRBV30 and TRBJ1-1): SQTIHQWPATLVQPVGSPLSLECTVEGTSNPNLYWYRQAAGRGLQLLFYSVGIGQISSEVPQNLSASRPQDRQFILSSKKLLLSDSGFYLCAWTRSGGTEAFFGQGTRLTVV.

This clonotype was detected only once. The V and J genes are TRBV20-1 and TRBJ2-6, with D possibly matching TRBD2 (7 bases). CDR3 length equals 22 residues. CDR1 DFQATT and CDR2 SNEGSKA come from the germline V gene (reference sequence). The ends were cut back, 6 bases at V and 1 base at J, with 34 bases in the middle. CDR3 protein: CSANGFGKVTGRQGSGANVLTF. The CDR3 region has the DNA TGCAGTGCCAACGGGTTCGGGAAAGTAACCGGGAGGCAGGGGTCTGGGGCCAACGTCCTGACTTTC.

This clonotype was observed a few times. This chain links TRBV20-1 with TRBJ2-1; D ambiguous. This CDR3 region has 11 residues. Trimming shortened V by 5 bases and J by 5 bases, and 7 bases separated the two germline ends. The germline V gene has CDR1 DFQATT and CDR2 SNEGSKA (reference sequence). The CDR3 loop reads CSAPKNNEQFF. CDR3 coding DNA: TGCAGTGCTCCGAAGAACAATGAGCAGTTCTTC.